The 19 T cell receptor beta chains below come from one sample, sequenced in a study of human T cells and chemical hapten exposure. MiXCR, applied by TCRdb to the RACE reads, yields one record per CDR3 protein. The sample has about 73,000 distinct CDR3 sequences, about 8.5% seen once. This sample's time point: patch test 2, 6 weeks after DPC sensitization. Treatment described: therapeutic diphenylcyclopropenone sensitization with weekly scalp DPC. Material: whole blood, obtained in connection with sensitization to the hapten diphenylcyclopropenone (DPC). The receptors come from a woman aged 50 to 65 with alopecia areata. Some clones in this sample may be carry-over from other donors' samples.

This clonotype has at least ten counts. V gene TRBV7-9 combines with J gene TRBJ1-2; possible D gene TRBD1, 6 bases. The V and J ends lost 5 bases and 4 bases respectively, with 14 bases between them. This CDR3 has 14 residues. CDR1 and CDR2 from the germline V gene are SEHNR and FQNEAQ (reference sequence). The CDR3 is CASSLTGMGYGYTF. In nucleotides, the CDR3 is TGTGCCAGCAGCCTTACAGGGATGGGCTATGGCTACACCTTC.

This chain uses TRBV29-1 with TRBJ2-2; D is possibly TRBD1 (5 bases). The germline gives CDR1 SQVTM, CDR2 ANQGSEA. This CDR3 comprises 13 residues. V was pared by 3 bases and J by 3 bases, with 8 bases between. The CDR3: CSVDQGHTGELFF. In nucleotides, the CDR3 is TGCAGCGTTGACCAGGGTCACACCGGGGAGCTGTTTTTT.

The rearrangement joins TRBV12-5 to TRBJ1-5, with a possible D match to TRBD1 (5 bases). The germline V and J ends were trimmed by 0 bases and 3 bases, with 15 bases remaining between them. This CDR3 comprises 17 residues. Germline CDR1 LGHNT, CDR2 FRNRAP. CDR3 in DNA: TGTGCTAGTGGTTTGGTCGGCGGGGGATCCCACAATCAGCCCCAGCATTTT. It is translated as CASGLVGGGSHNQPQHF.

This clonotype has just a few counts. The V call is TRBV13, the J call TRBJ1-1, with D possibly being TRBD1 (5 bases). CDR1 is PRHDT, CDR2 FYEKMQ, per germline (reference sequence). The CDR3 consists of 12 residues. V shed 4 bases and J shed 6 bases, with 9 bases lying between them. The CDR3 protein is CASSSGRAEAFF. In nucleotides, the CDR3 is TGTGCCAGCAGCTCAGGGAGGGCTGAAGCTTTCTTT.

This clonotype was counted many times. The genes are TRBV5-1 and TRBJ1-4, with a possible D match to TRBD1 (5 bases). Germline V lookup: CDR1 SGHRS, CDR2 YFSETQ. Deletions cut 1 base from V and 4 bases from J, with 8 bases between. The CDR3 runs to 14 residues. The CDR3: CASSLQGNNEKLFF. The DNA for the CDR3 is TGCGCCAGCAGCTTGCAGGGAAATAATGAAAAACTGTTTTTT.

In DNA form, the CDR3 reads TGTGCCAGCAGCGTAGGACCTACGGGTACAGGTGAGCAGTTCTTC. This encodes CASSVGPTGTGEQFF. The genes are TRBV9 and TRBJ2-1; D is perhaps TRBD1 (5 bases). The CDR3 consists of 15 residues. With 0 bases removed from V and 9 bases from J, the gap between germline ends came to 16 bases. Germline loops: CDR1 SGDLS, CDR2 YYNGEE. Combining the CDR3 with reference TRBV9 and TRBJ2-1 gives the whole variable domain DSGVTQTPKHLITATGQRVTLRCSPRSGDLSVYWYQQSLDQGLQFLIQYYNGEERAKGNILERFSAQQFPDLHSELNLSSLELGDSALYFCASSVGPTGTGEQFFGPGTRLTVL.

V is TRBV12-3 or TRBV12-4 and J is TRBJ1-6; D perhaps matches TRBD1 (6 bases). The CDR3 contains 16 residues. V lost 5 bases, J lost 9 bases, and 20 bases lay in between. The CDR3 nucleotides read TGTGCCAGCAGTGTCCGGGACAACCTACGGGGTTCACCCCTCCACTTT. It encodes CASSVRDNLRGSPLHF.

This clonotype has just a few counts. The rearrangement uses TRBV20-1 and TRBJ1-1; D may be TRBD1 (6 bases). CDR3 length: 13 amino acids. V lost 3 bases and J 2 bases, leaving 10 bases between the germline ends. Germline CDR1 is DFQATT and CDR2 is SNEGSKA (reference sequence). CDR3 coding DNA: TGCAGTGCTAGTTCGGGGACAAACACTGAAGCTTTCTTT. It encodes CSASSGTNTEAFF.

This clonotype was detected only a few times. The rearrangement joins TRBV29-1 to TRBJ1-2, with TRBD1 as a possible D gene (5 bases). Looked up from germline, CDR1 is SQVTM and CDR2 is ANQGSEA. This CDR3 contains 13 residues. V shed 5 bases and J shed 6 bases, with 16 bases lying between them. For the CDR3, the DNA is TGCAGCGTTTCTGGGGCAGGCCGGGATGGCTACACCTTC. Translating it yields CSVSGAGRDGYTF.

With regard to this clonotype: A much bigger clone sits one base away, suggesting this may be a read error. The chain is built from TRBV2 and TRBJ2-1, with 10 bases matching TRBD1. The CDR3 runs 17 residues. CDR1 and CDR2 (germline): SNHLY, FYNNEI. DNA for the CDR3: TGTGTCAGCAGTGTGTTGCCCGTCGGGACAGGGGATCATGAGCAGTTCTTC. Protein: CVSSVLPVGTGDHEQFF.

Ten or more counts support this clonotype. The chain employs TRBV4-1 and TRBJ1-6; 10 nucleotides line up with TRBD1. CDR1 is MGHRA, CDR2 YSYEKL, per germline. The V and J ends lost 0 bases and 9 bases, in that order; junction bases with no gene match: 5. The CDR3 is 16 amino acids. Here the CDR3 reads CASSQDGTGEGSPLHF. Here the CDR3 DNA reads TGCGCCAGCAGCCAAGATGGGACAGGGGAGGGTTCACCCCTCCACTTT.

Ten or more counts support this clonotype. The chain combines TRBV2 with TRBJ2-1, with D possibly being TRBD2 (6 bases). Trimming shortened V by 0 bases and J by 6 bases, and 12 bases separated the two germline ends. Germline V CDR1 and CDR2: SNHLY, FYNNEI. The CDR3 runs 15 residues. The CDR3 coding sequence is TGTGCCAGCAGTGAAGCACGGGGAGGTGGCAATGAGCAGTTCTTC. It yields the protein CASSEARGGGNEQFF.

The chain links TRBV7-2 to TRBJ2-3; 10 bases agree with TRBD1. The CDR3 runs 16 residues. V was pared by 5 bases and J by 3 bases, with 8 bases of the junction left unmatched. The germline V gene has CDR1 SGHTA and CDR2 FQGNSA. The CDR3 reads CASSPRTGGMTDTQYF. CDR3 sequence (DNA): TGTGCCAGCAGCCCCCGGACAGGGGGTATGACAGATACGCAGTATTTT.

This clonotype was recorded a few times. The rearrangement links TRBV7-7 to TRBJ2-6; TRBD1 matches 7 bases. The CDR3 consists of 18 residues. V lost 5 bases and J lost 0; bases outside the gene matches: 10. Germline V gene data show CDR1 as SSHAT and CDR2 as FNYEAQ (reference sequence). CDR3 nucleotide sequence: TGTGCCAGCAGCCCAGAGACAGGGATTATCTCTGGGGCCAACGTCCTGACTTTC. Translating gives CASSPETGIISGANVLTF.

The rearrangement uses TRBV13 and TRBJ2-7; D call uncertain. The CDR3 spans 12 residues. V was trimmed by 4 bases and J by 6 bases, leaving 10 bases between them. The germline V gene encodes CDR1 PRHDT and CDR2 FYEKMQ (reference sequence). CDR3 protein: CASSSRAGEQYF. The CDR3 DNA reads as TGTGCCAGCAGCTCAAGGGCTGGCGAGCAGTACTTC. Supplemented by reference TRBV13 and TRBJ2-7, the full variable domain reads AAGVIQSPRHLIKEKRETATLKCYPIPRHDTVYWYQQGPGQDPQFLISFYEKMQSDKGSIPDRFSAQQFSDYHSELNMSSLELGDSALYFCASSSRAGEQYFGPGTRLTVT.

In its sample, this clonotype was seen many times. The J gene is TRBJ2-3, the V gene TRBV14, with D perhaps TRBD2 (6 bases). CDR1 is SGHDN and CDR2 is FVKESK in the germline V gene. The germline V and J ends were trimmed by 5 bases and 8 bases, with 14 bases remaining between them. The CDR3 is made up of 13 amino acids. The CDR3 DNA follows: TGTGCCAGCAGCGATACTAGCAAAGTTACGCAGTATTTT. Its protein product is CASSDTSKVTQYF. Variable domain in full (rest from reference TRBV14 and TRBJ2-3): EAGVTQFPSHSVIEKGQTVTLRCDPISGHDNLYWYRRVMGKEIKFLLHFVKESKQDESGMPNNRFLAERTGGTYSTLKVQPAELEDSGVYFCASSDTSKVTQYFGPGTRLTVL.

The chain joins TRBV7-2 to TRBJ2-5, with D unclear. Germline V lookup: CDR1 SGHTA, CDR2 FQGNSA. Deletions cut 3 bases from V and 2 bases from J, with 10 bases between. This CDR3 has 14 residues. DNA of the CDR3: TGTGCCAGCAGCTTCGCGTGGCTGCAAGAGACCCAGTACTTC. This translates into CASSFAWLQETQYF. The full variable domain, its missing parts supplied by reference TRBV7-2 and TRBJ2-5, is GAGVSQSPSNKVTEKGKDVELRCDPISGHTALYWYRQSLGQGLEFLIYFQGNSAPDKSGLPSDRFSAERTGGSVSTLTIQRTQQEDSAVYLCASSFAWLQETQYFGPGTRLLVL.

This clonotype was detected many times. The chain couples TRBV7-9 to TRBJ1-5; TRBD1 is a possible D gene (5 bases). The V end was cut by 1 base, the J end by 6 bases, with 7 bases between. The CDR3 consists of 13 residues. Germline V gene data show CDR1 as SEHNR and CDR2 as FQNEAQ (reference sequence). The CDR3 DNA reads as TGTGCCAGCAGCTTAGAGGGGAGTCAGCCCCAGCATTTT. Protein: CASSLEGSQPQHF.

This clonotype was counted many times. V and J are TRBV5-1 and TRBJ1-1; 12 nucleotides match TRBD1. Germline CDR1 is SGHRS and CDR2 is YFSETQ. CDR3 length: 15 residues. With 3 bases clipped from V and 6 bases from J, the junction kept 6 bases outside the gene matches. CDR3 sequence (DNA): TGCGCCAGCAGCTCTGGGACAGGGGGCCACCCTGAAGCTTTCTTT. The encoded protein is CASSSGTGGHPEAFF.